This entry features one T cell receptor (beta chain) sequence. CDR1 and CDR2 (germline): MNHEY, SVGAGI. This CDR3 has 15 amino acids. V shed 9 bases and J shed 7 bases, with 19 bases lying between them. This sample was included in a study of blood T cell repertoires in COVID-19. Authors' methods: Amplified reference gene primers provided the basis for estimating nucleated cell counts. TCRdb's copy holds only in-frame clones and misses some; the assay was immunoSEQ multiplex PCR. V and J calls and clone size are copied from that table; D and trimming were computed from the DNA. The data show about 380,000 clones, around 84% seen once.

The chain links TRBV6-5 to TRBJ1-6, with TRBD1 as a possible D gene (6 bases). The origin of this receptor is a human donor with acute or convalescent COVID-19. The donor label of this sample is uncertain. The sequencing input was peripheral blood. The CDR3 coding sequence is TGTGCCAGTACTTCCTTTCGACAGGCCAATTCACCCCTCCACTTT. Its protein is CASTSFRQANSPLHF.